Shown below are 10 T cell receptor beta chains from a single sample sequenced in a study of CD8 T cells in Susac syndrome. Reverse transcription of roughly 0.45 to 1 ug RNA was performed with random hexamers. Each CDR3 protein gets one entry after TCRdb re-called the immunoSEQ multiplex PCR reads with MiXCR. Found here are approximately 260,000 distinct CDR3 sequences, approximately 95% of them singletons; the top ten hold less than 0.11%. Sequencing was done on a sample of CD4+ T cells from PBMCs. The receptors were sampled from a human donor with Susac syndrome.

V is TRBV20-1 and J is TRBJ1-2; 7 bases agree with TRBD1. This CDR3 has 13 amino acids. Trimming took 6 bases from V and 7 from J; bases not matched to a gene: 11. Germline CDR1 and CDR2: DFQATT and SNEGSKA (reference sequence). The CDR3 DNA is TGCAGTGCGAGTGACAGGGAGTGGGGTGGCTACACCTTC. This codes for CSASDREWGGYTF.

The V and J genes are TRBV12-3 or TRBV12-4 and TRBJ2-3, with D perhaps assigned TRBD1 or TRBD2 (5 bases each). CDR3 length: 15 residues. V lost 6 bases and J 4 bases, leaving 17 bases between the germline ends. CDR3 loop: CASRIWGSPADTQYF. The CDR3 nucleotides read TGTGCCAGCAGGATTTGGGGGTCCCCTGCAGATACGCAGTATTTT.

This clonotype was seen only once. As DNA, the CDR3 is TGTGCCAGCAGCGTCTTCCAAGGAGTTGGCTACACCTTC. This translates into CASSVFQGVGYTF. The chain employs TRBV9 and TRBJ1-2, with D hard to call. V shed 2 bases and J shed 7 bases, with 12 bases lying between them. Per the germline V gene, CDR1 is SGDLS and CDR2 is YYNGEE. The CDR3 sequence is 13 residues long. The full variable domain, rest sourced from reference TRBV9 and TRBJ1-2, is DSGVTQTPKHLITATGQRVTLRCSPRSGDLSVYWYQQSLDQGLQFLIQYYNGEERAKGNILERFSAQQFPDLHSELNLSSLELGDSALYFCASSVFQGVGYTFGSGTRLTVV.

This clonotype appeared a single time. The J gene is TRBJ1-1, the V gene TRBV10-3; D gene ambiguous. CDR1 is ENHRY, CDR2 SYGVKD, per germline. CDR3 length: 14 residues. Trimming took 4 bases from V and 6 from J, leaving 15 bases between them. For the CDR3, the DNA is TGTGCCATCAGTGCCGTACCGGGAGACGCTGAAGCTTTCTTT. Protein sequence: CAISAVPGDAEAFF.

For the CDR3, the DNA is TGCAGTGGTAGCGGGAGAACAGATACGCAGTATTTT. It encodes CSGSGRTDTQYF. The rearrangement links TRBV20-1 to TRBJ2-3, with TRBD2 identical over 9 bases. The V gene's germline CDR1 is DFQATT and CDR2 SNEGSKA (reference sequence). The junction had 2 bases not matched to a gene; V was cut back by 7 bases and J by 3 bases. There are 12 residues in the CDR3.

The chain couples TRBV28 to TRBJ1-5; D may be TRBD1 (5 bases). There are 13 residues in the CDR3. Per germline, CDR1 MDHEN and CDR2 SYDVKM. Trimming removed 11 bases at V and 4 bases at J, with 15 bases between. CDR3 bases: TGTGCCGCGGCCCGGGCAGGGAATCAGCCCCAGCATTTT. It yields the protein CAAARAGNQPQHF.

This chain uses TRBV28 with TRBJ2-4; no clear D. The CDR3 runs 15 residues. Deletions cut 6 bases from V and 6 bases from J, with 18 bases between. Germline V gene data show CDR1 as MDHEN and CDR2 as SYDVKM. The CDR3 loop reads CASSQVSAPRNIQYF. CDR3 coding DNA: TGTGCCAGCAGCCAAGTTTCGGCACCGCGAAACATTCAGTACTTC.

The chain joins TRBV7-2 to TRBJ2-1, with 10 nucleotides matching TRBD2. The trim removed 5 bases at V and 6 bases at J, leaving 10 bases unmatched. Germline assignment: CDR1 SGHTA and CDR2 FQGNSA. This CDR3 comprises 16 residues. Here the CDR3 reads CASSGYTSGIFNEQFF. The CDR3 nucleotides read TGTGCCAGCAGCGGATACACTAGCGGGATTTTCAATGAGCAGTTCTTC. The whole variable domain, filled in from reference TRBV7-2 and TRBJ2-1, reads GAGVSQSPSNKVTEKGKDVELRCDPISGHTALYWYRQSLGQGLEFLIYFQGNSAPDKSGLPSDRFSAERTGGSVSTLTIQRTQQEDSAVYLCASSGYTSGIFNEQFFGPGTRLTVL.

The rearrangement uses TRBV5-1 and TRBJ2-1, with D unresolved. Germline V gives CDR1 SGHRS, CDR2 YFSETQ. Trimming stripped 7 bases from V and 9 bases from J, with 11 bases between. The CDR3 covers 11 residues. The CDR3 here is CASRVAGEQFF. The CDR3 DNA reads TGCGCCAGCCGAGTAGCCGGTGAGCAGTTCTTC.

V and J are TRBV28 and TRBJ1-2; 7 nucleotides align to TRBD1. The germline CDR1 and CDR2 sequences are MDHEN and SYDVKM. V was pared by 5 bases and J by 8 bases, with 11 bases of the junction left unmatched. The CDR3 has 14 amino acids. CDR3 sequence (DNA): TGTGCCAGCAGTCCTTATGTGGGGACAGAGGGCTACACCTTC. The encoded protein is CASSPYVGTEGYTF.